Following are 27 T cell receptor beta chains from one sample sequenced in a study of blood T cell repertoires in COVID-19. TCRdb's table, derived via immunoSEQ multiplex PCR, lists solely in-frame clones and lacks some. The table has 75,000 to 95,000 clones, roughly nine tenths seen once. Specimen: peripheral blood. These receptors all stem from a human donor in a cohort sampled during active COVID-19.

This sequence joins TRBV6-2 or TRBV6-3 and TRBJ1-4, with 7 bases fitting TRBD1. Germline V gene data show CDR1 as MNHEY and CDR2 as SVGEGT. The ends lost 2 bases at V and 7 bases at J; junction bases unmatched: 7. The CDR3 is 15 residues long. This CDR3 reads CASSYQHRDSEKLFF. The CDR3 DNA follows: TGTGCCAGCAGTTACCAGCATCGGGACAGTGAAAAACTGTTTTTT.

Points on this clone: Other DNA sequences of this sample code for an identical CDR3. V gene TRBV7-2 combines with J gene TRBJ2-1, with a weak D call TRBD2 (6 bases). V was shortened by 1 base and J by 1 base, with 11 bases between the two germline ends. This CDR3 contains 16 residues. CDR1 SGHTA and CDR2 FQGNSA come from the germline V gene. DNA for the CDR3: TGTGCCAGCAGCTTAGGGGGCGGAGGGTCCTACAATGAGCAGTTCTTC. Its translation: CASSLGGGGSYNEQFF.

J is TRBJ1-1 and V is TRBV3-1 (or the pseudogene TRBV3-2); weak D call: TRBD1 (6 bases). The CDR3 consists of 15 residues. V was pared by 4 bases and J by 5 bases, with 17 bases between. Germline CDR1 reads LGHDT; CDR2 reads YNNKEL (reference sequence). CDR3 amino acids: CASSLRGGGRTEAFF. The CDR3 nucleotides are TGTGCCAGCAGCCTTAGGGGGGGAGGCAGGACTGAAGCTTTCTTT.

The chain has TRBV29-1 and TRBJ2-7, with unresolved D. The V and J ends lost 2 bases and 0 bases respectively, with 11 bases between them. The CDR3 has 14 amino acids. Germline V gives CDR1 SQVTM, CDR2 ANQGSEA. The CDR3 protein is CSVEFGSGSYEQYF. CDR3 sequence (DNA): TGCAGCGTTGAATTCGGGTCTGGCTCCTACGAGCAGTACTTC.

J is TRBJ2-2 and V is TRBV12-3 or TRBV12-4; possible D gene TRBD2, 5 bases. The V end lost 4 bases, the J end lost 6 bases, and 9 bases lay between the germline ends. There are 13 residues in the CDR3. DNA for the CDR3: TGTGCCAGCAGTTCCCTGGAGGCCGGGGAGCTGTTTTTT. Translation gives CASSSLEAGELFF.

The rearrangement uses TRBV7-9 and TRBJ2-7, with D possibly TRBD1 on 6 matching bases. In germline, CDR1 is SEHNR, CDR2 FQNEAQ (reference sequence). The ends were cut back, 3 bases at V and 3 bases at J, with 9 bases in the middle. This CDR3 region has 13 residues. The CDR3 protein is CASSLTTGYEQYF. CDR3 DNA sequence: TGTGCCAGCAGCTTGACGACAGGCTACGAGCAGTACTTC.

The chain has TRBV4-3 and TRBJ2-1, with 12 bases lining up with TRBD2. J lost 4 bases, V lost 0 bases, and 13 bases had no gene match. The CDR3 is 20 amino acids. Germline V CDR1 and CDR2: LGHNA, YSLEER. Here the CDR3 reads CASSQESLAGGPAGYNEQFF. The CDR3 nucleotides read TGCGCCAGCAGCCAAGAATCGCTAGCGGGGGGGCCTGCTGGGTACAATGAGCAGTTCTTC.

This clone has only a few counts. The chain carries TRBV18 and TRBJ2-7, with D possibly matching TRBD2 (6 bases). CDR3 length equals 14 residues. Germline CDR1 reads KGHSH; CDR2 reads LQKENI. Trimming stripped 3 bases from V and 2 bases from J, with 11 bases between. This chain's CDR3 is CASSPGGGAYEQYF. In nucleotides, the CDR3 is TGTGCCAGCTCACCGGGGGGAGGTGCCTACGAGCAGTACTTC.

The chain joins TRBV19 to TRBJ2-1; 7 bases match TRBD1. J was trimmed by 0 bases and V by 4 bases; bases with no gene match: 3. This CDR3 is built from 15 residues. Germline CDR1 and CDR2: LNHDA and SQIVND (reference sequence). CDR3 region: CASSRGTDSYNEQFF. The CDR3, as DNA: TGTGCCAGTAGTAGAGGGACAGACTCCTACAATGAGCAGTTCTTC.

This sequence joins TRBV4-1 and TRBJ1-2; D may be TRBD1 (6 bases). The germline gives CDR1 MGHRA, CDR2 YSYEKL. CDR3 length equals 14 residues. Between the trimmed V and J ends, which lost 4 bases and 8 bases, there was a span of 17 bases. The CDR3 here is CASSPAPQGRGYTF. The CDR3 region has the DNA TGCGCCAGCAGCCCAGCCCCACAGGGACGGGGCTACACCTTC.

This rearrangement joins TRBV9 to TRBJ2-1, with D perhaps matching TRBD2 (5 bases). The CDR3 runs 15 residues. The germline V gene has CDR1 SGDLS and CDR2 YYNGEE. The V gene lost 0 bases and the J gene lost 2 bases, with 9 bases spanning the gap. This chain's CDR3 is CASSVAGNPYNEQFF. In nucleotides, the CDR3 is TGTGCCAGCAGCGTAGCGGGAAACCCCTACAATGAGCAGTTCTTC.

The rearrangement joins TRBV19 to TRBJ2-7, with 12 bases fitting TRBD2. V dropped 3 bases and J dropped 5; count of bases not matched to a gene: 5. Germline V gives CDR1 LNHDA, CDR2 SQIVND (reference sequence). The length of the CDR3 is 15 residues. The CDR3 is CASSMTSGRFDEQYF. CDR3 nucleotides: TGTGCCAGTAGTATGACTAGCGGGAGATTCGACGAGCAGTACTTC.

The V gene is TRBV18, the J gene TRBJ2-7, with D perhaps TRBD2 (6 bases). Germline V gives CDR1 KGHSH, CDR2 LQKENI. The CDR3 extends over 16 amino acids. The V end was cut by 3 bases, the J end by 0 bases, with 15 bases between. The CDR3 region is CASSPKNSSVSYEQYF. The CDR3 coding sequence is TGTGCCAGCTCACCGAAAAACTCTAGCGTCTCCTACGAGCAGTACTTC.

The chain employs TRBV29-1 and TRBJ1-1; 10 nucleotides line up with TRBD1. The CDR3 sequence is 15 residues long. Germline V gene sequence: CDR1 SQVTM, CDR2 ANQGSEA. V shed 0 bases and J 1 base; nucleotides not matched to a gene: 2. The CDR3 sequence is CSVEDRDRGNTEAFF. The CDR3 DNA reads as TGCAGCGTTGAAGACCGGGACAGGGGGAACACTGAAGCTTTCTTT. Full variable domain (rest looked up from reference TRBV29-1 and TRBJ1-1): SAVISQKPSRDICQRGTSLTIQCQVDSQVTMMFWYRQQPGQSLTLIATANQGSEATYESGFVIDKFPISRPNLTFSTLTVSNMSPEDSSIYLCSVEDRDRGNTEAFFGQGTRLTVV.

The gene calls are TRBV29-1 and TRBJ2-1; D unresolved. Germline V gene data show CDR1 as SQVTM and CDR2 as ANQGSEA. V lost 5 bases and J lost 3, with 11 bases in between. The CDR3 extends over 13 amino acids. CDR3 residues: CSVSSIDYNEQFF. The CDR3 nucleotides read TGCAGCGTTAGCTCGATCGACTACAATGAGCAGTTCTTC.

V gene TRBV30 combines with J gene TRBJ1-2; 7 bases align to TRBD1. This CDR3 has 15 residues. V shed 5 bases, J shed 0 bases, and the junction held 9 bases outside the gene matches. In germline, CDR1 is GTSNPN, CDR2 SVGIG (reference sequence). The CDR3 here is CAWGPYRGANYGYTF. The CDR3 nucleotides read TGTGCCTGGGGGCCCTACAGGGGTGCTAACTATGGCTACACCTTC.

The genes are TRBV3-1 (or the pseudogene TRBV3-2) and TRBJ1-5, with TRBD1 matching over 7 bases. There are 15 residues in the CDR3. With V trimmed by 1 base and J by 3 bases, 3 bases remained unmatched. Germline CDR1 is LGHDT and CDR2 is YNNKEL (reference sequence). The DNA of the CDR3 is TGTGCCAGCAGCCAAGGAACAGGGGCCAATCAGCCCCAGCATTTT. As protein: CASSQGTGANQPQHF.

This clone appeared a single time. The chain employs TRBV7-2 and TRBJ2-5; D remains ambiguous. CDR1 is SGHTA, CDR2 FQGNSA, per germline. Trimming removed 7 bases from V and 5 bases from J, with 14 bases in between. The CDR3 length is 13 residues. This chain's CDR3 is CASTPYVSETQYF. DNA of the CDR3: TGTGCCAGCACACCTTACGTAAGCGAGACCCAGTACTTC.

V usage is TRBV5-6 and J usage is TRBJ1-6; D not certain. The CDR3 is 16 residues long. V was cut by 1 base and J by 7 bases, with 15 bases left in between. The germline gives CDR1 SGHDT, CDR2 YYEEEE. The chain's CDR3 is CASSLWRGVRNSPLHF. The CDR3 DNA follows: TGTGCCAGCAGCTTGTGGCGGGGAGTTCGGAATTCACCCCTCCACTTT. The full variable domain, in which reference TRBV5-6 and TRBJ1-6 provide the parts outside the CDR3, is DAGVTQSPTHLIKTRGQQVTLRCSPKSGHDTVSWYQQALGQGPQFIFQYYEEEERQRGNFPDRFSGHQFPNYSSELNVNALLLGDSALYLCASSLWRGVRNSPLHFGNGTRLTVT.

V is TRBV6-1 and J is TRBJ2-3; 11 bases map to TRBD2. There are 19 residues in the CDR3. Germline CDR1 MNHNS, CDR2 SASEGT. V trimming: 1 base; J trimming: 6 bases; junction bases outside the gene matches: 15. This CDR3 is CASSEEGFGLAGFSDTQYF. The CDR3 DNA follows: TGTGCCAGCAGTGAAGAGGGTTTTGGACTAGCGGGTTTTAGCGATACGCAGTATTTT.

This rearrangement joins TRBV5-4 to TRBJ2-3, with TRBD1 matching 7 bases. V lost 6 bases to trimming and J lost 2 bases; unmatched junction nucleotides: 6. This CDR3 region has 14 residues. Germline V lookup: CDR1 SGHNT, CDR2 YYREEE (reference sequence). The CDR3 sequence: CASKGTDFTDTQYF. CDR3 nucleotide sequence: TGTGCCAGCAAGGGGACAGATTTCACAGATACGCAGTATTTT.

The V gene is TRBV9, the J gene TRBJ2-5; 13 nucleotides match TRBD2. The CDR3 loop spans 18 amino acids. Looked up from germline, CDR1 is SGDLS and CDR2 is YYNGEE. The J segment lost 1 base and the V segment lost 4 bases, leaving 10 bases of the junction unmatched. The CDR3: CASSTRPTSGRAQETQYF. CDR3 nucleotides: TGTGCCAGCAGCACGCGGCCCACTAGCGGGAGGGCCCAAGAGACCCAGTACTTC.

The chain couples TRBV7-2 to TRBJ2-7; TRBD2 agrees at 12 bases. Germline trimming cut 2 bases from V and 6 bases from J; bases unmatched to any gene: 8. This CDR3 region has 16 residues. The germline gives CDR1 SGHTA, CDR2 FQGNSA. In DNA form, the CDR3 reads TGTGCCAGCAGCTTATCGCTAGCGGGGGGGCTCTCCGAGCAGTACTTC. This sequence encodes CASSLSLAGGLSEQYF.

The chain has TRBV19 and TRBJ2-3; D unclear. Germline assignment: CDR1 LNHDA and CDR2 SQIVND (reference sequence). The CDR3 spans 12 residues. V was trimmed by 1 base and J by 5 bases, leaving 4 bases between them. The CDR3, as DNA: TGTGCCAGTAGTATAGGGCTAGATACGCAGTATTTT. It codes for CASSIGLDTQYF.

This clone has just one count. The rearrangement uses TRBV7-9 and TRBJ2-5, with 8 bases aligning to TRBD2. Trimming at V came to 5 bases and at J to 0 bases, leaving 14 bases not matched to a gene. This CDR3 contains 18 residues. Germline V CDR1 and CDR2: SEHNR, FQNEAQ (reference sequence). CDR3 in amino acids: CASSRNRRLATYQETQYF. The DNA for the CDR3 is TGTGCCAGCAGCCGAAATAGAAGACTAGCGACGTACCAAGAGACCCAGTACTTC.

V is TRBV2 and J is TRBJ1-2; no definite D call. The CDR3 runs 13 residues. Trimming cost V 3 bases and J 7 bases, with 12 bases left between them. Per the germline V gene, CDR1 is SNHLY and CDR2 is FYNNEI. The CDR3 protein is CASSDSTNVGYTF. The CDR3 DNA reads as TGTGCCAGCAGTGATAGCACCAATGTTGGCTACACCTTC.

The CDR3 nucleotides are TGTGCCAGTAGGCCCGGGACAGCCTACGAGCAGTACTTC. As protein: CASRPGTAYEQYF. The chain has TRBV7-9 and TRBJ2-7; 7 bases align to TRBD1. The V segment lost 9 bases and the J segment 2 bases; nucleotides outside the gene matches: 7. This CDR3 has 13 residues. CDR1 SEHNR and CDR2 FQNEAQ come from the germline V gene (reference sequence).